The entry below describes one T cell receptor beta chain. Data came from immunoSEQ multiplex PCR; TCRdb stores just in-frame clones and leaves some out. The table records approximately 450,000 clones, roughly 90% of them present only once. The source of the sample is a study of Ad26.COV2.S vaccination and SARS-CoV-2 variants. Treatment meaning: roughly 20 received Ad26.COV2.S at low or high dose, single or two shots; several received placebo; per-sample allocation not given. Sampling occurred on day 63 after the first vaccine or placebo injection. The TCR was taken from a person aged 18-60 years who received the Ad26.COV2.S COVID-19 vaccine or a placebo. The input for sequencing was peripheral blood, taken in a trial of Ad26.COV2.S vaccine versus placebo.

The CDR3 sequence is CASSLSKASGSHGELFF. The CDR3 DNA reads as TGTGCCAGCAGTTTATCGAAAGCTAGCGGGAGCCACGGGGAGCTGTTTTTT. This sequence joins TRBV27 and TRBJ2-2; 10 positions match TRBD2. With 0 bases clipped from V and 7 bases from J, the junction kept 8 bases outside the gene matches. Looked up from germline, CDR1 is MNHEY and CDR2 is SMNVEV (reference sequence). CDR3 length: 17 residues.